A single sample gave rise to the 19 T cell receptor beta chains below, sequenced in a study of CD8+CD57+ T cells in acquired aplastic anemia (dated by TCRdb to 2016 to 2019). The patients picked for sequencing were ones in whom flow cytometry had shown an expansion of CD8+CD57+ cells. TCRdb lists the instrument as Illumina HiSeq 2000. Genomic DNA was used as template for profiling of TCR beta VDJ combinations and CDR3 sequences. TCRdb cleaned the public reads at Q25 with fastp, built clones with MiXCR and kept in-frame beta chains. For every CDR3 protein sequence, its rows merge into one entry that carries the most common genes and DNA. Here the sample has around 210,000 distinct CDR3 sequences; around three fifths occur a single time. The ten biggest clones cover roughly 62% of the sample. Input material: sorted CD4+, CD8+, or CD8+CD57+ T cells (not recorded which) from PBMCs. These receptors were taken from a human donor with aplastic anemia.

There are a few counts of this clonotype. The chain employs TRBV7-9 and TRBJ2-7; TRBD1 matches 9 bases. Germline V CDR1 and CDR2: SEHNR, FQNEAQ (reference sequence). The CDR3 covers 13 residues. V trimming: 7 bases; J trimming: 3 bases; junction bases outside the gene matches: 4. The CDR3 sequence: CASTTGGRYEQYF. DNA of the CDR3: TGTGCCAGCACGACAGGGGGACGCTACGAGCAGTACTTC.

This CDR3 is CASSPWTNSYEQYF. DNA of the CDR3: TGTGCCAGCAGCCCCTGGACAAATTCCTACGAGCAGTACTTC. The chain carries TRBV7-2 and TRBJ2-7; weak D call: TRBD1 (5 bases). V gave up 5 bases and J gave up 1 base, with 12 bases separating them. The CDR3 extends over 14 amino acids. Looked up from germline, CDR1 is SGHTA and CDR2 is FQGNSA.

V is TRBV20-1 and J is TRBJ1-5; no reliable D call. V was trimmed by 0 bases and J by 3 bases, leaving 12 bases between them. Germline CDR1 DFQATT, CDR2 SNEGSKA (reference sequence). There are 15 residues in the CDR3. DNA for the CDR3: TGCAGTGCTAGAGATGGTATAGGGATCAATCAGCCCCAGCATTTT. Its protein is CSARDGIGINQPQHF.

DNA of the CDR3: TGTGCCAGCAGCTCGCAGACAGGGCAGGGGTATGGCTACACCTTC. Its protein is CASSSQTGQGYGYTF. The chain employs TRBV7-8 and TRBJ1-2, with 7 bases fitting TRBD1. The CDR3 is made up of 15 amino acids. V lost 4 bases to trimming and J lost 5 bases; unmatched junction nucleotides: 10. Germline CDR1 SGHVS, CDR2 FQNEAQ.

The chain combines TRBV5-1 with TRBJ2-5, with TRBD1 matching 7 bases. The CDR3 spans 13 residues. Unmatched junction bases numbered 0, after V lost 0 bases and J lost 4 bases. The germline gives CDR1 SGHRS, CDR2 YFSETQ. For the CDR3, the DNA is TGCGCCAGCAGCTTGGAGGGGGCAGAGACCCAGTACTTC. It specifies CASSLEGAETQYF.

This rearrangement joins TRBV10-1 to TRBJ1-4; the D is unclear. The CDR3 runs 18 residues. The germline V gene has CDR1 WNHNN and CDR2 SYGVQD (reference sequence). The V and J ends lost 0 bases and 0 bases respectively, with 14 bases between them. The chain's CDR3 is CASSESRWEVATNEKLFF. The CDR3 DNA reads TGCGCCAGCAGTGAGTCACGTTGGGAAGTTGCAACTAATGAAAAACTGTTTTTT.

This clonotype was found a few times. The chain links TRBV15 to TRBJ1-1, with D hard to call. CDR1 is LNHNV and CDR2 is YYDKDF in the germline V gene (reference sequence). V was clipped by 0 bases and J by 5 bases, with 13 bases between them. This CDR3 is 15 amino acids long. The CDR3 here is CATSRDPPGGTEAFF. For the CDR3, the DNA is TGTGCCACCAGCAGAGATCCCCCGGGTGGGACTGAAGCTTTCTTT.

J is TRBJ2-7 and V is TRBV12-3 or TRBV12-4; unclear D gene. There are 11 residues in the CDR3. With 5 bases removed from V and 9 bases from J, the gap between germline ends came to 11 bases. The CDR3, as DNA: TGTGCCAGCAGTCTGAGTGGCAGGCAGTACTTC. This sequence encodes CASSLSGRQYF.

V and J are TRBV25-1 and TRBJ1-6; D is ambiguous. The CDR3 consists of 14 residues. The V gene lost 4 bases and the J gene lost 5 bases, with 9 bases spanning the gap. Germline values: CDR1 MGHDK, CDR2 SYGVNS. CDR3 sequence: CASSAAANNSPLHF. The CDR3 nucleotides are TGTGCCAGCAGTGCTGCAGCTAATAATTCACCCCTCCACTTT.

This clonotype was observed a handful of times. The V call is TRBV10-3, the J call TRBJ2-7; D may be TRBD1 or TRBD2 (6 bases each). CDR1 is ENHRY, CDR2 SYGVKD, per germline. V shed 2 bases and J shed 0 bases, with 17 bases lying between them. This CDR3 region has 17 residues. Here the CDR3 DNA reads TGTGCCATCAGTGAGGCCGGGGGCAGGGCGGTCTCCTACGAGCAGTACTTC. This sequence encodes CAISEAGGRAVSYEQYF.

This clonotype was seen at least ten times. The gene calls are TRBV7-6 and TRBJ2-6; D is undetermined. Germline-derived CDR1 and CDR2 are SGHVS and FNYEAQ. V was pared by 0 bases and J by 2 bases, with 5 bases between. The CDR3 spans 15 residues. The CDR3 region has the DNA TGTGCCAGCAGCTTAGCCGTGACTGGGGCCAACGTCCTGACTTTC. Its translation: CASSLAVTGANVLTF.

This clonotype was detected only once. The J gene is TRBJ1-1, the V gene TRBV29-1, with a tentative D call TRBD1 (6 bases). The CDR3 covers 14 residues. Germline CDR1 is SQVTM and CDR2 is ANQGSEA. The V gene lost 5 bases and the J gene lost 1 base, with 14 bases spanning the gap. In DNA, the CDR3 is TGCAGCGTTACCCACCCGGACAGGAACACTGAAGCTTTCTTT. As protein: CSVTHPDRNTEAFF.

The chain has TRBV4-3 and TRBJ2-1; unclear D gene. V lost 0 bases and J lost 7, with 7 bases in between. The CDR3 contains 13 residues. Per the germline V gene, CDR1 is LGHNA and CDR2 is YSLEER. As DNA, the CDR3 is TGCGCCAGCAGCCAAGATTTTAGGAATGAGCAGTTCTTC. Encoded protein: CASSQDFRNEQFF.

This chain connects TRBV19 to TRBJ1-5, with D unresolved. The J call may be incorrect, as the DNA end agrees better with TRBJ2-3. The germline V gene has CDR1 LNHDA and CDR2 SQIVND (reference sequence). The CDR3 extends over 15 amino acids. In DNA, the CDR3 is TGTGCCAGTAGGGAAGGTCCCCTGGGGAATCAGCCCCAGTATTTT. Protein product: CASREGPLGNQPQYF.

This clonotype was seen repeatedly, ten times or more. The chain joins TRBV7-3 to TRBJ2-3, with 9 bases that match TRBD1. The CDR3 contains 16 residues. Germline V CDR1 and CDR2: SGHTA, FQGTGA. V shed 5 bases and J 4 bases; nucleotides not matched to a gene: 10. Here the CDR3 reads CASSQGGQGTSDTQYF. The CDR3 nucleotides read TGTGCCAGCAGCCAAGGCGGACAGGGGACGTCAGATACGCAGTATTTT.

The chain links TRBV20-1 to TRBJ2-3; perhaps TRBD2 as D (5 bases). The CDR3 is 13 residues long. Germline CDR1 and CDR2: DFQATT and SNEGSKA (reference sequence). With 1 base removed from V and 4 bases from J, the gap between germline ends came to 9 bases. This chain's CDR3 is CSARGQRPDTQYF. The CDR3 coding sequence is TGCAGTGCTAGAGGTCAGCGGCCAGATACGCAGTATTTT.

The J gene is TRBJ1-6, the V gene TRBV28; no definite D call. The CDR3 totals 16 residues. The V and J ends lost 10 bases and 0 bases respectively, with 16 bases between them. CDR1 and CDR2 from the germline V gene are MDHEN and SYDVKM. The CDR3 region is CATNRKQSSYNSPLHF. DNA of the CDR3: TGTGCCACCAACCGGAAACAGAGCTCCTATAATTCACCCCTCCACTTT.

This clonotype was observed a few times. CDR3 protein: CASSLALGRDEQYF. CDR3 sequence (DNA): TGTGCCAGCAGCTTAGCGTTGGGTAGGGACGAGCAGTACTTC. The V call is TRBV11-2, the J call TRBJ2-7; the D is unclear. Trimming left V 1 base short and J 5 bases short, with 12 bases between. Germline V lookup: CDR1 SGHAT, CDR2 FQNNGV. The CDR3 sequence is 14 residues long.

This clonotype came up many times. This chain connects TRBV5-6 to TRBJ2-5, with a weak D call TRBD2 (6 bases). V lost 2 bases and J 4 bases, leaving 21 bases between the germline ends. CDR3 size: 17 residues. Germline V gene lookup returns CDR1 SGHDT and CDR2 YYEEEE. The CDR3 nucleotides read TGTGCCAGCAGCTTTTCGGGGGAAGGAGCCTCTATAGAGACCCAGTACTTC. It is translated as CASSFSGEGASIETQYF.